This T cell receptor (beta chain) emerged from a study of technical replicates of blood from several donors. The repertoire was sequenced with immunoSEQ multiplex PCR; TCRdb's copy has only in-frame clones and lacks some. The sample carries 72,000 or so clones, about 94% recorded once. This CDR3 is built from 12 residues. V was trimmed by 4 bases and J by 4 bases, leaving 8 bases between them. Germline CDR1 and CDR2: SGHTA and FQGNSA. The TCR was taken from a human donor in good health. V is TRBV7-2 and J is TRBJ2-7; maybe TRBD1 (6 bases). The sequenced material came from T cells isolated from PBMCs. The CDR3 DNA reads as TGTGCCAGCAGCTCGCAGGGGTACGAGCAGTACTTC. Translated, it gives CASSSQGYEQYF.